This T cell receptor beta chain was sequenced during a study of early T cells in non-severe SARS-CoV-2 infection (dated by TCRdb to about 2021). Broadly, across the study: Because TCR sequencing was done on bulk RNA from unsorted whole blood, the alpha and beta chains could not be paired. What the research found in general, with its limitations: Matching against VDJdb was skewed toward anti-spike CD8 responses, likely underestimated virus-specific expansions, and missed private and CD4 specificities.

This clonotype was seen at least ten times. Its specific antigen is unknown. No clone much larger than this one lies a single base away; base qualities are absent. Libraries were prepared through 5' RACE. Sequencing was carried out with a NextSeq 500. To correct for sequencing error and PCR bias, the TCR library protocol tagged individual cDNA molecules with unique molecular identifiers. TCR alpha and beta chains were both sequenced, and the abundances of alpha and beta sequences in each sample were closely correlated with each other. The paper's processing steps were these. V gene, J gene and CDR3 annotation of TCR sequences was performed with Decombinator V4. Expanded TCRs were defined as changing significantly between any two time points under a Poisson model with p below 0.0001. TCR abundances were normalised to the total number of TCRs sequenced per sample and were expressed as counts per million. VDJdb, accessed 1 November 2021, was searched for CMV, EBV and SARS-CoV-2 annotated TCRs, with TCRs annotated for multiple antigens excluded. TCRdb handled the public reads itself, with Q25 trimming in fastp and clone calling in MiXCR, and kept productive beta chains. Entries that share a CDR3 protein sequence are merged under the most common genes and DNA. TCRdb's processing, not the authors', yielded these V and J calls. Recorded for this sample are 50,000 to 70,000 distinct CDR3 sequences; 7% to 8% of them occurred a single time. More than 3% of the sample goes to the ten largest clones.

Set within a cohort of healthcare workers in London, UK, this nested case-control study involved weekly PCR testing of nasopharyngeal swabs along with blood sampling. Healthcare workers were recruited during the week of the UK lockdown, between 23 and 31 March 2020, and followed weekly for up to roughly 15 weeks. The clonotype was recovered from an adult who was a healthcare worker with PCR-confirmed SARS-CoV-2 infection or an uninfected control (not recorded which). The sequencing sample was made of whole blood.

CDR3 loop: CASSGAPGLQETQYF. Read as DNA, the sequence is TGTGCCAGCAGCGGCGCGCCTGGACTCCAAGAGACCCAGTACTTC. The V and J segments used are TRBV9 and TRBJ2-5, and perhaps TRBD2 as D gene, on 5 matching bases. Taken from cysteine to phenylalanine, the CDR3 has 15 residues. Only the CDR3 DNA is retained, 45 bases long and in frame from the first base. Per the germline V gene, SGDLS is the CDR1 and YYNGEE is the CDR2. The germline ends are 13 bases apart after V is trimmed by 3 bases and J by 1 base. Supplemented by the reference TRBV9 and TRBJ2-5 proteins around the CDR3, the complete variable domain is DSGVTQTPKHLITATGQRVTLRCSPRSGDLSVYWYQQSLDQGLQFLIQYYNGEERAKGNILERFSAQQFPDLHSELNLSSLELGDSALYFCASSGAPGLQETQYFGPGTRLLVL.